The clone carrying this TCR beta chain was detected once. Its antigen is unidentified. From the 5' RACE reads, TCRdb called clonotypes with MiXCR, one entry per CDR3 protein. The table records 500,000 or so distinct CDR3 sequences, roughly 21% of them present only once. The data stem from a study of identical twins. CDR1 is SGHTA, CDR2 FQGNSA, per germline. The CDR3 runs to 15 residues. V lost 3 bases and J 5 bases, leaving 17 bases between the germline ends. General study findings and limits: For out-of-frame alpha sequences shared by twins, low generation probability was in excess. Memory repertoires showed no such pattern, whereas abundant cord blood beta clonotypes carried fewer insertions.

This sample was also put to use in a study of T cells expressing NK-cell markers. As that study records: It was sorted CD3+CD56+NKG2C+, CD3+CD56+NKG2C- and CD3+CD56-NKG2C+ T cells that supplied the TCR beta repertoires. Each of about 6 donors carried dominant NKG2C+ clonotypes accounting for about 1.0-7.0% of CD8+ T cells.

This chain connects TRBV7-2 to TRBJ2-7; possible D gene TRBD2, 6 bases. The sample was CD4+ T cells sorted from blood. The sequence came from a woman in her late teens or twenties in good health. The CDR3 loop is CASSFSSVLLDEQYF. The DNA of the CDR3 is TGTGCCAGCAGCTTCTCTAGCGTCCTCCTTGACGAGCAGTACTTC.